Listed below are T cell receptor beta chains from one sample, sequenced in a study of blood T cell repertoires in COVID-19. Using immunoSEQ multiplex PCR, the repertoire was profiled, and TCRdb retains in-frame clones only, with some absent. The sample lists roughly 190,000 clones; 65% to 85% were seen once. The source material was peripheral blood. These receptors were taken from a man in his forties or fifties with active or convalescent COVID-19. Both conserved end residues are part of each CDR3. The D gene is left open where the match is weak. A row's size may be missing; if present it is once, few, many or a size class.

j_call cdr3_length d_call v_call clone_size cdr3_nt cdr3_aa
TRBJ1-1 16 TRBD1 TRBV7-2 - TGTGCCAGCAGCTTAGTTGGGCAGGGGGCGGGTACTGAAGCTTTCTTT CASSLVGQGAGTEAFF
TRBJ2-1 19 TRBD2 TRBV14 - TGTGCCAGCAGCGGCGTGACTAGCGGAGGCGCAGAACAAGGGATAGAGCAGTTCTTC CASSGVTSGGAEQGIEQFF
TRBJ1-1 14 TRBD1 TRBV5-1 - TGCGCCAGCAGCTCAGGGGGCAGGGACACTGAAGCTTTCTTT CASSSGGRDTEAFF
TRBJ1-4 14 - TRBV18 once TGTGCCAGCTCACCAAGCGGACAGTTTGAAAAACTGTTTTTT CASSPSGQFEKLFF
TRBJ1-4 15 - TRBV15 once TGTGCCACCAGCCCCCCCGGGGGAGGGGGGAGAAAACTGTTTTTT CATSPPGGGGRKLFF
TRBJ2-7 16 TRBD1 TRBV10-1 - TGCGCCAGCAGCCATAGGACAGGGAATAACTCCTACGAGCAGTACTTC CASSHRTGNNSYEQYF
TRBJ1-2 15 TRBD1 TRBV19 - TGTGCCAGTAGGACAGGGGGCGCGGACCCTTATGGCTACACCTTC CASRTGGADPYGYTF
TRBJ1-1 13 TRBD1 TRBV7-8 - TGTGCCAGCAGCTTGGGACAGGACGGTGAAGCTTTCTTT CASSLGQDGEAFF
TRBJ1-1 15 TRBD1 TRBV28 - TGTGCCAGCAGACGACAGGGGGCGATGGGCACTGAAGCTTTCTTT CASRRQGAMGTEAFF
TRBJ1-5 18 TRBD1 TRBV24-1 - TGTGCCACCGCTCTCGGGACAGGGGTTCTGGATAGCAATCAGCCCCAGCATTTT CATALGTGVLDSNQPQHF
TRBJ1-1 14 - TRBV30 - TGTGCCTGGAGTTTAGGGACTGGGAACACTGAAGCTTTCTTT CAWSLGTGNTEAFF
TRBJ2-3 15 - TRBV6-4 - TGTGCCAGCAGTGACCCCTCGGGGGGCACAGATACGCAGTATTTT CASSDPSGGTDTQYF
TRBJ2-1 15 TRBD2 TRBV6-6 - TGTGCCAGCAGTCAGCTAGCGGGGGACTACAATGAGCAGTTCTTC CASSQLAGDYNEQFF
TRBJ2-3 14 TRBD2 TRBV5-1 - TGCGCCAGCAGCTACGCGGGGGGGCAAGATACGCAGTATTTT CASSYAGGQDTQYF
TRBJ1-2 15 - TRBV15 - TGTGCCACCAGCAGAGGGGGGGGGATGGACTATGGCTACACCTTC CATSRGGGMDYGYTF
TRBJ2-7 16 TRBD1 TRBV19 few TGTGCCAGTAGTCCCCATACAGGGGCCAGGCCCTACGAGCAGTACTTC CASSPHTGARPYEQYF
TRBJ1-1 16 - TRBV9 - TGTGCCAGCAGCGCGGTTGATAGGACTGTGAACACTGAAGCTTTCTTT CASSAVDRTVNTEAFF
TRBJ1-5 13 - TRBV11-1 few TGTGCCAGCAGCTTAGCGGGGGGTCAGCCCCAGCATTTT CASSLAGGQPQHF
TRBJ2-1 14 - TRBV24-1 - TGTGCCACCAGTGATTTGCGGGGTTACAATGAGCAGTTCTTC CATSDLRGYNEQFF
TRBJ1-1 12 - TRBV7-2 - TGTGCCAGCAGCCCACAGGACACTGAAGCTTTCTTT CASSPQDTEAFF
TRBJ2-7 15 - TRBV7-6 - TGTGCCAGCAGCTTAGGGGGAGTCCCTCCGGGCGAGCAGTACTTC CASSLGGVPPGEQYF
TRBJ2-3 13 - TRBV19 - TGTGCCAGTAGGGACAGAGACACAGATACGCAGTATTTT CASRDRDTDTQYF
TRBJ2-6 15 - TRBV6-5 - TGTGCCAGCGGGAGGGGGGCAATCGAGGCCAACGTCCTGACTTTC CASGRGAIEANVLTF
TRBJ1-2 13 - TRBV19 - TGTGCCAGTAGGAGTGATGCGGGGGACGGCTACACCTTC CASRSDAGDGYTF
TRBJ2-7 13 TRBD1 TRBV27 - TGTGCCAGCAGGGGACAGGGGACCTACGAGCAGTACTTC CASRGQGTYEQYF
TRBJ2-1 15 TRBD2 TRBV30 - TGTGCCTGGAGTGGAATGGGAATAGCGGGAGGTGAGCAGTTCTTC CAWSGMGIAGGEQFF
TRBJ2-4 17 TRBD1 TRBV25-1 - TGTGCCAGCAGTGCGTACCGGGACAGGGGCCGTAAAAACATTCAGTACTTC CASSAYRDRGRKNIQYF
TRBJ2-5 17 TRBD2 TRBV4-1 - TGCGCCAGCAGCCTCACCACCGGGACTAGCAATCAACAGACCCAGTACTTC CASSLTTGTSNQQTQYF
TRBJ2-3 16 - TRBV18 - TGTGCCAGCTCACCAGCAGGGGGGCTAAGTACAGATACGCAGTATTTT CASSPAGGLSTDTQYF
TRBJ1-4 17 TRBD1 TRBV12-5 - TGTGCTAGTGGTTCTGGACAAACAGGGGGCTGGGGTGAAAAACTGTTTTTT CASGSGQTGGWGEKLFF
TRBJ1-4 14 - TRBV6-6 - TGTGCCAGCAGTTACGGTTCGGAGGATGAAAAACTGTTTTTT CASSYGSEDEKLFF
TRBJ2-3 14 TRBD1 TRBV7-3 - TGTGCCAGCAGCTCGGGACAGGAGGCAGATACGCAGTATTTT CASSSGQEADTQYF
TRBJ1-6 15 - TRBV28 - TGTGCCAGCAGAATCGGTCCCAGGACAAATTCACCCCTCCACTTT CASRIGPRTNSPLHF
TRBJ2-3 16 - TRBV24-1 - TGTGCCACCAGTGATGGGAGACTAGTCCCCACAGATACGCAGTATTTT CATSDGRLVPTDTQYF
TRBJ2-6 15 - TRBV11-3 few TGTGCCAGCAGTTTTATGTTCTCTGGGGCCAACGTCCTGACTTTC CASSFMFSGANVLTF
TRBJ1-2 14 - TRBV5-4 few TGTGCCAGCAGCTTGGAAGACAAAGTGAGTGGCTACACCTTC CASSLEDKVSGYTF
TRBJ1-2 13 - TRBV6-5 - TGTGCCAGCAGTTTGGGGGCAGGACTTGGCTACACCTTC CASSLGAGLGYTF
TRBJ1-2 14 TRBD1 TRBV14 once TGTGCCAGCAGCAGCGGGACAGGGGGCCCTGGCTACACCTTC CASSSGTGGPGYTF
TRBJ1-3 15 - TRBV5-1 - TGCGCCAGCAGCTTGGCGGGGTTGCCTGGAAACACCATATATTTT CASSLAGLPGNTIYF
TRBJ2-7 14 - TRBV19 - TGTGCCAGTAGTAAGGCCGCAGGCTACTACGAGCAGTACTTC CASSKAAGYYEQYF
TRBJ1-2 13 TRBD1 TRBV29-1 once TGCAGCGTTGCCGGGACAGAGTTACGGGGCTACACCTTC CSVAGTELRGYTF
TRBJ1-1 13 - TRBV6-5 - TGTGCCAGCAGTTACGGGAGGGGAGCTGAAGCTTTCTTT CASSYGRGAEAFF
TRBJ2-1 13 - TRBV28 - TGTGCCAGCAGCTTCTTCAGGGGAGGGGAGCAGTTCTTC CASSFFRGGEQFF
TRBJ1-1 16 - TRBV5-1 - TGCGCCAGCAGCTTGGGGTACAGGCCGTCGACCACTGAGGCTTTCTTT CASSLGYRPSTTEAFF
TRBJ2-1 16 TRBD1 TRBV27 - TGTGCCAGCAGGGGGACAGACCCAAGCTCCTACAATGAGCAGTTCTTC CASRGTDPSSYNEQFF
TRBJ1-1 16 TRBD1 TRBV19 few TGTGCCAGTAGTATAGGGACAGGGTCCATGAACACTGAAGCTTTCTTT CASSIGTGSMNTEAFF
TRBJ1-6 14 TRBD1 TRBV7-9 - TGTGCCAGCAGCCGACAGGGGGCGGATTCACCCCTCCACTTT CASSRQGADSPLHF
TRBJ1-5 15 - TRBV3-1/TRBV3-2 few TGTGCCAGCAGCCAATCGGGAGGGGAGGGTCAGCCCCAGCATTTT CASSQSGGEGQPQHF
TRBJ2-5 13 - TRBV12-3/TRBV12-4 - TGTGCCAGCAGTTACAGAAATTCGGAGACCCAGTACTTC CASSYRNSETQYF
TRBJ1-1 17 - TRBV28 once TGTGCCAGCAGTTTACCCCCCTTACAAACGATGAACACTGAAGCTTTCTTT CASSLPPLQTMNTEAFF
TRBJ2-7 15 TRBD1 TRBV30 - TGTGCCTGGAGTGGAGGGACAGGGGGAACCTACGAGCAGTACTTC CAWSGGTGGTYEQYF
TRBJ2-7 14 - TRBV7-9 few TGTGCCAGCAGCTTCGAGGACAGCTCCTACGAGCAGTACTTC CASSFEDSSYEQYF
TRBJ2-5 13 - TRBV10-2 - TGCGCCAGCGGGTGGAGCGGACGAGAGACCCAGTACTTC CASGWSGRETQYF
TRBJ1-3 16 - TRBV7-6 - TGTGCCAGCAGCTTAGCCCCAGGGTGGGCTGGAAACACCATATATTTT CASSLAPGWAGNTIYF
TRBJ1-1 15 TRBD1 TRBV19 - TGTGCCAGTAGTATCGTCCGGGACAGGGGAACTGAAGCTTTCTTT CASSIVRDRGTEAFF
TRBJ2-3 15 TRBD1 TRBV7-8 - TGTGCCAGCAGCTTAAACAGGGGGAGGACAGATACGCAGTATTTT CASSLNRGRTDTQYF
TRBJ2-5 14 - TRBV4-1 - TGCGCCAGCAGCGATCGGGACAATCAAGAGACCCAGTACTTC CASSDRDNQETQYF
TRBJ2-3 17 TRBD2 TRBV7-8 few TGTGCCAGCAGCTCTTATCGACTAGCGGGGGCGGCAGATACGCAGTATTTT CASSSYRLAGAADTQYF
TRBJ2-5 14 - TRBV5-1 - TGCGCCAGCTCAGGAGGAGGATATCAAGAGACCCAGTACTTC CASSGGGYQETQYF
TRBJ2-3 17 - TRBV6-2/TRBV6-3 - TGTGCCAGCAGCCGACAAATACTACATGGGGAGACAGATACGCAGTATTTT CASSRQILHGETDTQYF